This TCR beta chain was captured in a study of identical twins. The CDR3 is made up of 15 amino acids. With 0 bases clipped from V and 3 bases from J, the junction kept 4 bases outside the gene matches. TCRdb analysed the 5' RACE reads with MiXCR anew, one entry per CDR3 protein. In the table there are roughly 480,000 distinct CDR3 sequences, 20% to 25% of which are singletons. The same sample was also used in a study of T cells expressing NK-cell markers.

V gene TRBV12-3 or TRBV12-4 combines with J gene TRBJ1-1; 7 bases are shared with TRBD1. This sequence originates from a woman between 18 and 29 years old in good health. Sequencing was carried out using CD4+ T cells sorted from blood. CDR3 protein: CASSLAGGGYTEAFF. CDR3 in DNA: TGTGCCAGCAGTTTAGCAGGGGGCGGGTACACTGAAGCTTTCTTT.